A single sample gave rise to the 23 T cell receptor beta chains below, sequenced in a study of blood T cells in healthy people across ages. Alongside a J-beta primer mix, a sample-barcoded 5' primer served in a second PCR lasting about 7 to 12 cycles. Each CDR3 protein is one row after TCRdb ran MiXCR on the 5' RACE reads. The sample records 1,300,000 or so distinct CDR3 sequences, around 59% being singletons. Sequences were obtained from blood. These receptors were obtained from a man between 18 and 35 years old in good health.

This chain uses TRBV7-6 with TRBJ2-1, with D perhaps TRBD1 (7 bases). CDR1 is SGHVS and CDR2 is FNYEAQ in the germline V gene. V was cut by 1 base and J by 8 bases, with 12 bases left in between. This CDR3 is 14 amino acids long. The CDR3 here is CASSLGARGDEQFF. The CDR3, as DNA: TGTGCCAGCAGCTTAGGGGCCAGGGGGGATGAGCAGTTCTTC.

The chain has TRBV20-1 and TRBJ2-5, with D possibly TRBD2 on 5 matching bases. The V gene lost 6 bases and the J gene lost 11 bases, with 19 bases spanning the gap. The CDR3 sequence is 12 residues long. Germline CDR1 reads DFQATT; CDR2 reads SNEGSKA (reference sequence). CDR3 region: CSAPLWSEAQYF. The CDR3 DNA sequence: TGCAGTGCCCCCCTATGGTCGGAGGCGCAGTACTTC.

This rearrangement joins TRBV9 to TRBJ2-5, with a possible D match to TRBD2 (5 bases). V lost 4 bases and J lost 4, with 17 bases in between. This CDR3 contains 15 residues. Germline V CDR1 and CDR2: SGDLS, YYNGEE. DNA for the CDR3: TGTGCCAGCAGCCCCCCCGGGGAATCAAGAGAGACCCAGTACTTC. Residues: CASSPPGESRETQYF.

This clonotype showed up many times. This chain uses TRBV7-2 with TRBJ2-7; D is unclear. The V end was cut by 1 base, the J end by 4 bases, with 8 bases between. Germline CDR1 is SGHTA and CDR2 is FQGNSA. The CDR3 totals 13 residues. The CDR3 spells CASSLVAGYEQYF. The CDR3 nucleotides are TGTGCCAGCAGCTTAGTGGCAGGTTACGAGCAGTACTTC.

CDR3 DNA: TGTGCCAGCAGTGGGCGGACAGGGGGCTCGGACGAGCAGTACTTC. Translation: CASSGRTGGSDEQYF. The chain has TRBV25-1 and TRBJ2-1; 11 bases are shared with TRBD1. The J call may be mistaken, given a closer DNA end match to TRBJ2-7. The germline V gene has CDR1 MGHDK and CDR2 SYGVNS. The CDR3 totals 15 residues.

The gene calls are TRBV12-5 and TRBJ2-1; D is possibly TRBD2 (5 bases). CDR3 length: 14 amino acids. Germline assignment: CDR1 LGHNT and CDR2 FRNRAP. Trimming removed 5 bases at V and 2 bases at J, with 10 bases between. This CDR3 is CASGDSAAYNEQFF. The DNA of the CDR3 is TGTGCTAGTGGTGATAGCGCGGCCTACAATGAGCAGTTCTTC.

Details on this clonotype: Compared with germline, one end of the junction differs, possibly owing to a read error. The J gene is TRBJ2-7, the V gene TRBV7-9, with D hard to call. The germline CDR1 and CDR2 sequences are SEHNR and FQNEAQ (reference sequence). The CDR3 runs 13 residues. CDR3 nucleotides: TGTGCCAGCAACTTAGTGGGCTCCTACGAGCAGTACTTC. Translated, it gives CASNLVGSYEQYF.

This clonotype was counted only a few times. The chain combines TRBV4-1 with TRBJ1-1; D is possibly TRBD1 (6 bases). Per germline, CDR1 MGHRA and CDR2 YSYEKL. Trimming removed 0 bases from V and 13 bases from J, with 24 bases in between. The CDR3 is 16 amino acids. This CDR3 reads CASSQDPSPEQARGFF. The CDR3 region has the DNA TGCGCCAGCAGCCAAGATCCGAGCCCCGAGCAGGCCAGGGGTTTCTTT.

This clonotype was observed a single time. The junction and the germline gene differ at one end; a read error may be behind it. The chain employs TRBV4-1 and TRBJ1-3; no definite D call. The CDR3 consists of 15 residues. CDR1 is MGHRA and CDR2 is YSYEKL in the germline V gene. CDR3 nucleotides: TGTGCCAGCAGCCAAGACCCCAACTCTGGAAACACCATATATTTT. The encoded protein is CASSQDPNSGNTIYF.

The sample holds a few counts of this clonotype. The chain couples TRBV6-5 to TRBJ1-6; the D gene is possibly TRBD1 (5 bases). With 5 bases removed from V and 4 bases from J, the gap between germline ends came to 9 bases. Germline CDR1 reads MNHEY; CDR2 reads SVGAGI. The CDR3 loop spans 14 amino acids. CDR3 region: CASSDQGYNSPLHF. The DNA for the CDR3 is TGTGCCAGCAGTGACCAGGGTTATAATTCACCCCTCCACTTT.

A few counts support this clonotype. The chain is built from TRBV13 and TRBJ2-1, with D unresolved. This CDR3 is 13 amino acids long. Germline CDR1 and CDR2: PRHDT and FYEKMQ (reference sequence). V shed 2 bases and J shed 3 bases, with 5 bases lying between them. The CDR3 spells CASSLLNYNEQFF. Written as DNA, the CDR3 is TGTGCCAGCAGCTTATTGAACTACAATGAGCAGTTCTTC.

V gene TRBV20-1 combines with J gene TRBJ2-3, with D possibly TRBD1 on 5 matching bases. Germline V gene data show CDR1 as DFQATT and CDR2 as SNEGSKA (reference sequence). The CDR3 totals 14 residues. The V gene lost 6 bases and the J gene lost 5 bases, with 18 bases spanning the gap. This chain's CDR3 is CSATLGARQDTQYF. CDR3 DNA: TGCAGTGCAACCCTAGGGGCCCGGCAAGATACGCAGTATTTT.

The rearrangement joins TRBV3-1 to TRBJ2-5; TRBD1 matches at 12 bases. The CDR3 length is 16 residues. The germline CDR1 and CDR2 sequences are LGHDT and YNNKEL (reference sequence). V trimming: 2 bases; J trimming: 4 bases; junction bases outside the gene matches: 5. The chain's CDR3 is CASSQRDRGLRETQYF. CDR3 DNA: TGTGCCAGCAGCCAAAGGGACAGGGGGCTTAGAGAGACCCAGTACTTC.

CDR3 loop: CASSASRRAPQYF. Here the CDR3 DNA reads TGTGCCAGCAGCGCAAGCAGGAGGGCACCGCAGTATTTT. The chain carries TRBV14 and TRBJ2-3; D is possibly TRBD2 (6 bases). The germline CDR1 and CDR2 sequences are SGHDN and FVKESK. This CDR3 is built from 13 residues. Trimming cost V 5 bases and J 10 bases, with 16 bases left between them.

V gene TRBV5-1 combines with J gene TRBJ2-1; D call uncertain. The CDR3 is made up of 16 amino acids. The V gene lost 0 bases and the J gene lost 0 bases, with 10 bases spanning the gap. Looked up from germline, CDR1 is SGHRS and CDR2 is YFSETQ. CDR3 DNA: TGCGCCAGCAGCTTGGACTGGTCGAGCTCCTACAATGAGCAGTTCTTC. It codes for CASSLDWSSSYNEQFF.

The CDR3 DNA sequence: TGTGCCACCAGCTTTCGGGACGGATACAATCAGCCCCAGCATTTT. Protein product: CATSFRDGYNQPQHF. This chain connects TRBV15 to TRBJ1-5; D possibly corresponds to TRBD1 (5 bases). Trimming pared 5 bases from V and 3 bases from J, leaving 14 bases between. CDR3 length equals 15 residues. Germline lookup yields CDR1 LNHNV and CDR2 YYDKDF (reference sequence).

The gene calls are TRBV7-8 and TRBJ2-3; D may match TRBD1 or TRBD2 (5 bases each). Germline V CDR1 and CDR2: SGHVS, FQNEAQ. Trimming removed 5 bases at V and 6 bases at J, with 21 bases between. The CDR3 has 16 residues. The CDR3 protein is CASSVSGTPVGDTQYF. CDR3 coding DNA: TGTGCCAGCAGCGTGTCCGGGACCCCCGTAGGTGATACGCAGTATTTT.

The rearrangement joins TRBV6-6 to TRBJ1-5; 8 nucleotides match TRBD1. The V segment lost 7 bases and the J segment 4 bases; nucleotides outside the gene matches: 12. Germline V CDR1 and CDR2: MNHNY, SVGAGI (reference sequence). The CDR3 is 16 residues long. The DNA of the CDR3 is TGTGCCAGCACTACCCTCGGGACAGGCGGTAATCAGCCCCAGCATTTT. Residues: CASTTLGTGGNQPQHF.

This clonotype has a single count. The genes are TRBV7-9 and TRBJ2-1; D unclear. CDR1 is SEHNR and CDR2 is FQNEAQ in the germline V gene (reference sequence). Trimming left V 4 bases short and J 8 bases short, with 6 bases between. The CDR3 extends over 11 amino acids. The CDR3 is CASSSHDEQFF. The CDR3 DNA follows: TGTGCCAGCAGCTCGCATGATGAGCAGTTCTTC.

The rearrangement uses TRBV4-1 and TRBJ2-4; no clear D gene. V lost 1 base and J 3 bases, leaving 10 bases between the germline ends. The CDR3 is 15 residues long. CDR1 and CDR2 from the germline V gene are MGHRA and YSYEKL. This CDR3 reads CASSQVESYKNIQYF. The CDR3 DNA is TGCGCCAGCAGCCAAGTGGAAAGCTACAAAAACATTCAGTACTTC.

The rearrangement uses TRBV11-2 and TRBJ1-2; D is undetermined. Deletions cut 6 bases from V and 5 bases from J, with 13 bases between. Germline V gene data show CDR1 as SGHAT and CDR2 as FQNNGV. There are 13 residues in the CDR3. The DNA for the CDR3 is TGTGCCAGCAGGAAGATGGGGATATATGGCTACACCTTC. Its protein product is CASRKMGIYGYTF.

Here the CDR3 reads CASTARPNTGELFF. The CDR3 region has the DNA TGCGCCAGCACGGCCAGACCGAACACCGGGGAGCTGTTTTTT. This chain uses TRBV5-1 with TRBJ2-2; D is uncertain. Per germline, CDR1 SGHRS and CDR2 YFSETQ. The CDR3 is made up of 14 amino acids. Trimming stripped 6 bases from V and 0 bases from J, with 9 bases between.

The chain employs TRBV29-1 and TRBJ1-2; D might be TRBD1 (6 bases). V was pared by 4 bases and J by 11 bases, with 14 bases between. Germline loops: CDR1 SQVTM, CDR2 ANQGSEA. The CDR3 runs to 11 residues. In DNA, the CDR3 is TGCAGCGTTGGGACAGCCAACAGTTACACCTTC. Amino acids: CSVGTANSYTF.